This passage covers 18 T cell receptor beta chains from one sample sequenced in a study of chemoradiotherapy in HPV16-positive cancers. Sequencing was performed with immunoSEQ multiplex PCR; in TCRdb, only in-frame clones are kept and a portion is missing. This table has more than 3,500 clones, about 93% appearing once. Specimen collection occurred from a patient who underwent chemoradiotherapy. These receptors all stem from a human donor with HPV-associated anogenital cancer.

The chain links TRBV7-9 to TRBJ2-3; D unclear. V dropped 7 bases and J dropped 4 bases, with 21 bases sitting between them. Germline-derived CDR1 and CDR2 are SEHNR and FQNEAQ (reference sequence). The CDR3 is 16 amino acids. CDR3 sequence reads: CASNPPDGSLADTQYF. The CDR3 DNA follows: TGTGCCAGCAACCCTCCCGACGGGTCCTTGGCAGATACGCAGTATTTT.

The chain joins TRBV19 to TRBJ2-6, with D unresolved. Germline-derived CDR1 and CDR2 are LNHDA and SQIVND (reference sequence). Deletions cut 0 bases from V and 0 bases from J, with 6 bases between. The length of the CDR3 is 16 residues. In nucleotides, the CDR3 is TGTGCCAGTAGTATAGACCACGACTCTGGGGCCAACGTCCTGACTTTC. Translation: CASSIDHDSGANVLTF.

The chain has TRBV11-3 and TRBJ2-3; D is unclear. The CDR3 covers 16 residues. Germline CDR1 SGHNT, CDR2 YENEEA. The V end was cut by 1 base, the J end by 0 bases, with 11 bases between. The CDR3 DNA reads TGTGCCAGCAGCTTAGTGCGGTCCTCTAGCACAGATACGCAGTATTTT. It translates to CASSLVRSSSTDTQYF.

This chain connects TRBV2 to TRBJ1-1, with D unresolved. The ends were cut back, 4 bases at V and 5 bases at J, with 8 bases in the middle. The CDR3 is 12 amino acids. Germline lookup yields CDR1 SNHLY and CDR2 FYNNEI. CDR3 DNA: TGTGCCAGCAGTGTTCAGAGGACTGAAGCTTTCTTT. Protein product: CASSVQRTEAFF.

The chain is built from TRBV7-9 and TRBJ1-4, with a weak D call TRBD1 (5 bases). CDR1 is SEHNR, CDR2 FQNEAQ, per germline (reference sequence). The CDR3 length is 17 residues. Trimming left V 3 bases short and J 0 bases short, with 14 bases between. The CDR3 protein is CASSFPGWEATNEKLFF. The CDR3 coding sequence is TGTGCCAGCAGCTTCCCAGGGTGGGAAGCAACTAATGAAAAACTGTTTTTT.

J is TRBJ1-2 and V is TRBV7-2; D gene unclear. The germline V and J ends were trimmed by 2 bases and 6 bases, with 10 bases remaining between them. Germline assignment: CDR1 SGHTA and CDR2 FQGNSA. This CDR3 has 13 amino acids. The CDR3 nucleotides are TGTGCCAGCAGCTTAAGGGCCGGGAATGGCTACACCTTC. This encodes CASSLRAGNGYTF.

V usage is TRBV2 and J usage is TRBJ2-2, with 7 bases that match TRBD2. The CDR3 consists of 18 residues. The V gene end was trimmed by 6 bases and the J gene end by 5 bases; junction bases not matched to a gene: 18. The germline V gene has CDR1 SNHLY and CDR2 FYNNEI. The CDR3 reads CASSLTGGRGSWTGELFF. The DNA for the CDR3 is TGTGCCAGCAGCCTCACGGGTGGACGCGGGAGTTGGACCGGGGAGCTGTTTTTT.

The chain uses TRBV7-6 and TRBJ1-3; a weak D match, TRBD1 (6 bases). CDR3 size: 16 residues. The germline V and J ends were trimmed by 4 bases and 0 bases, with 13 bases remaining between them. Germline V gives CDR1 SGHVS, CDR2 FNYEAQ. CDR3 DNA: TGTGCCAGCAGCTATCTTACAGGGAACTCTGGAAACACCATATATTTT. As protein: CASSYLTGNSGNTIYF. Combining the CDR3 with reference TRBV7-6 and TRBJ1-3 gives the whole variable domain GAGVSQSPRYKVTKRGQDVALRCDPISGHVSLYWYRQALGQGPEFLTYFNYEAQQDKSGLPNDRFSAERPEGSISTLTIQRTEQRDSAMYRCASSYLTGNSGNTIYFGEGSWLTVV.

The chain recombines TRBV5-4 with TRBJ2-1; 8 bases are a match to TRBD2. The CDR3 spans 14 residues. Losses at the gene ends were 4 bases for V and 7 bases for J; bases not matched to a gene: 7. The germline CDR1 and CDR2 sequences are SGHNT and YYREEE (reference sequence). The CDR3 DNA sequence: TGTGCCAGCAGCACGGGGGGGCCTAAGAATGAGCAGTTCTTC. It translates to CASSTGGPKNEQFF.

This clone turned up a few times. The genes are TRBV5-1 and TRBJ1-1; 8 nucleotides match TRBD1. V trimming: 0 bases; J trimming: 10 bases; junction bases outside the gene matches: 8. The CDR3 has 14 residues. The germline gives CDR1 SGHRS, CDR2 YFSETQ. This CDR3 reads CASSLGDRGFGAFF. The DNA for the CDR3 is TGCGCCAGCAGCTTGGGTGACAGGGGCTTTGGAGCTTTCTTT.

The genes are TRBV18 and TRBJ1-5; weak D call: TRBD1 (5 bases). V lost 3 bases and J 4 bases, leaving 13 bases between the germline ends. Germline V gene sequence: CDR1 KGHSH, CDR2 LQKENI. This CDR3 contains 15 residues. The CDR3 DNA follows: TGTGCCAGCTCACCCTCCGGGACCGCAAATCAGCCCCAGCATTTT. This encodes CASSPSGTANQPQHF.

This clone occurred once. This chain uses TRBV6-6 with TRBJ2-7; TRBD1 or TRBD2 may be the D gene (7 bases each). CDR3 length: 15 residues. CDR1 is MNHNY, CDR2 SVGAGI, per germline (reference sequence). Deletions cut 3 bases from V and 9 bases from J, with 21 bases between. The CDR3 region has the DNA TGTGCCAGCAGTTATGGGCTGGGAGGGGGCACGTGGCAGTACTTC. Translated, it gives CASSYGLGGGTWQYF.

The gene calls are TRBV25-1 and TRBJ2-1; TRBD2 matches 12 bases. CDR3 length: 18 residues. Trimming removed 1 base from V and 1 base from J; junction bases left unmatched: 5. The germline CDR1 and CDR2 sequences are MGHDK and SYGVNS. The CDR3 DNA reads as TGTGCCAGCAGTGAATTAGGACTAGCGGGACAATCCTACAATGAGCAGTTCTTC. Translation gives CASSELGLAGQSYNEQFF.

V is TRBV10-1 and J is TRBJ2-7, with TRBD2 matching 7 bases. The trim removed 3 bases at V and 2 bases at J, leaving 7 bases unmatched. Germline assignment: CDR1 WNHNN and CDR2 SYGVQD (reference sequence). This CDR3 is 15 amino acids long. The CDR3 reads CASSDPGGSTYEQYF. Here the CDR3 DNA reads TGCGCCAGCAGTGACCCCGGGGGGTCGACCTACGAGCAGTACTTC.

With respect to this clone: The identical CDR3 is also encoded by other nucleotide sequences in the sample. V usage is TRBV5-4 and J usage is TRBJ1-2, with TRBD1 as a possible D gene (6 bases). Germline CDR1 and CDR2: SGHNT and YYREEE (reference sequence). CDR3 length equals 14 residues. The germline V and J ends were trimmed by 4 bases and 7 bases, with 17 bases remaining between them. CDR3 nucleotides: TGTGCCAGCAGCCCCCGGACAGAATCGGGTGGCTACACCTTC. It encodes CASSPRTESGGYTF.

This sequence joins TRBV19 and TRBJ2-1; 8 bases fit TRBD2. CDR1 and CDR2 (germline): LNHDA, SQIVND (reference sequence). The CDR3 consists of 14 residues. V gave up 9 bases and J gave up 4 bases; unmatched junction bases: 8. The CDR3 nucleotides are TGTGCCAGCGAGCGGGGGTCGCCGTACAATGAGCAGTTCTTC. Translated: CASERGSPYNEQFF.

The chain couples TRBV5-1 to TRBJ1-4; no definite D call. The V end was cut by 0 bases, the J end by 7 bases, with 13 bases between. The length of the CDR3 is 15 residues. The germline gives CDR1 SGHRS, CDR2 YFSETQ. CDR3 DNA: TGCGCCAGCAGCTTGGCGGGGTACAGAGCTGAAAAACTGTTTTTT. This sequence encodes CASSLAGYRAEKLFF.

J is TRBJ2-2 and V is TRBV5-6; the D is unclear. V lost 1 base, J lost 4 bases, and 5 bases lay in between. Germline V CDR1 and CDR2: SGHDT, YYEEEE. This CDR3 spans 13 amino acids. The CDR3 coding sequence is TGTGCCAGCAGCTTGACAGTCACCGGGGAGCTGTTTTTT. The encoded protein is CASSLTVTGELFF.